This T cell receptor beta chain was recovered during a study of cytomegalovirus exposure and HLA in healthy donors. The overall study: There were approximately 85 million unique TCRs (from HLA-typed donors) in an early data release. Regarding the study as a whole: The authors considered a cluster of highly shared sequence variants likely to be a sequencing artifact. According to a later analysis, donors in an Asian-associated ancestry cluster reportedly had fewer N-insertions than the roughly 660-donor mean.

Comment on this clone: The antigen is not known.

60 Vbeta and 13 Jbeta primers were used in PCR. Using immunoSEQ multiplex PCR, the repertoire was profiled, and TCRdb retains in-frame clones only, with some absent. The sample lists 200,000 to 250,000 clones, approximately 80% seen once, with 1.7% in the top ten. This TCR came from a man in his fifties or sixties in good health and CMV-seronegative. The sample taken for sequencing was PBMCs.

CDR3 residues: CASSLVGSGELFF. CDR3 bases: TGTGCCAGCAGCTTAGTCGGGTCCGGGGAGCTGTTTTTT. This rearrangement joins TRBV7-9 to TRBJ2-2; D is unclear. CDR3 length equals 13 residues. Per the germline V gene, CDR1 is SEHNR and CDR2 is FQNEAQ (reference sequence). V was clipped by 1 base and J by 6 bases, with 6 bases between them.